This is a list of T cell receptor beta chains from one sample in a study of beta chain features in type 1 diabetes. Assay used: immunoSEQ multiplex PCR; TCRdb lists only in-frame clones, some missing. The sample lists 200,000 to 250,000 clones, roughly 14% occurring once. The sequenced sample was naive CD4+ T cells from blood. The receptors were sampled from a man in his thirties or forties with type 1 diabetes. Both conserved end residues are trimmed from each CDR3. A D gene is named only where the DNA matches it firmly.

cdr3_aa | d_call | v_call | cdr3_length
AWSEGGRAF | NA | TRBV30 | 9
ASSLGLAGANEQY | TRBD2 | TRBV5-4 | 13
SVDSMRTEAF | NA | TRBV29-1 | 10
ASSAQGVDTQY | TRBD1 | TRBV9 | 11
ASSPSARTRTGYT | NA | TRBV11-3 | 13
ASSSYDRTGELF | NA | TRBV7-9 | 12
ASSQEGWDSSSYEQY | NA | TRBV4-1 | 15
ASSGGLAIHEQY | TRBD2 | TRBV6-5 | 12
ASSVESHQPQIEY | NA | TRBV9 | 13
ASSPLPTGVLTYGYT | NA | TRBV7-9 | 15
ASSFTVNQPQH | NA | TRBV5-1 | 11
ASSPRRSGANVLT | NA | TRBV18 | 13
ASSERTGNANYGYT | TRBD1 | TRBV6-4 | 14
ASSFGLAGGTDTQY | TRBD2 | TRBV7-2 | 14
ASSISSTGELF | NA | TRBV2 | 11
ASTKQGEYGYT | NA | TRBV19 | 11
ASSSGLAGGNEQF | TRBD2 | TRBV7-2 | 13
ASSETGTGKEQY | TRBD1 | TRBV6-1 | 12
ASSPSSGGRADEQF | TRBD2 | TRBV25-1 | 14
ASSPQRLTTYYEQY | NA | TRBV7-9 | 14
ASSFRDRVADTQY | TRBD1 | TRBV5-1 | 13
ASSSLSGGPDTQY | TRBD2 | TRBV6-1 | 13
ASSLEGRVETQY | NA | TRBV5-1 | 12
ASSLDAGPHRPQH | NA | TRBV11-2 | 13
ASSLTGKRGANVLT | NA | TRBV7-9 | 14
ASSTGGDIVYGYT | TRBD1 | TRBV6-6 | 13
ASSYDGHRNPYEQY | NA | TRBV6-5 | 14
ASSPRTGGETQY | TRBD1 | TRBV9 | 12
ASSSGSGAGQETQY | NA | TRBV5-4 | 14
ASSVGGSGWETQY | NA | TRBV9 | 13
ASRSAGGPWEQY | NA | TRBV21-1 | 12
ASSLSETGVGDEQF | TRBD1 | TRBV18 | 14
ASSLATYEQY | NA | TRBV5-1 | 10
ASSSPRLAQY | NA | TRBV11-3 | 10
ASSFREPPWNNEQF | NA | TRBV5-6 | 14
ASRSGRNTEAF | NA | TRBV2 | 11
SVEDRRGGDEQF | TRBD2 | TRBV29-1 | 12